This TCR beta chain is drawn from a study of post-analysis software for immune sequencing data. Study-wide points: Strong co-clustering by F measure linked samples that shared a preparation batch. In patients, about 5 TRBV segments were more frequent than in controls, with TRBV5-6, TRBV5-1 and TRBV20-1 among them. Relative to controls, patients with multiple sclerosis showed significantly lower normalized Chao1 diversity.

Germline CDR1 is SQVTM and CDR2 is ANQGSEA. The CDR3 contains 13 residues. Trimming removed 7 bases from V and 0 bases from J, with 13 bases in between. This clonotype was observed a handful of times. As yet, its antigen is unknown. TCR beta libraries were prepared from cDNA with unique molecular identifiers. From around 0.96 to 9.9 million T cells, roughly 530,000 cDNA molecules were obtained. TCRdb analysed the PCR reads with MiXCR anew, one entry per CDR3 protein. The sample shows roughly 870,000 distinct CDR3 sequences, roughly half of them seen only once. The receptor's source is a girl aged 10-17 years with multiple sclerosis. Source material: blood. The chain recombines TRBV29-1 with TRBJ2-7; D possibly matches TRBD1 or TRBD2 (5 bases each). CDR3 DNA: TGCAGCGCTATATGGGACGGCTCCTACGAGCAGTACTTC. Translation gives CSAIWDGSYEQYF.